Included here is one T cell receptor (beta chain) sequence, with context. Its antigen is unknown. The record has no base qualities; no much larger clone is one base away. Per the germline V gene, SNHLY is the CDR1 and FYNNEI is the CDR2. The V end gives up 5 bases and the J end 7 bases, leaving 13 bases in the junction not matched to a gene. Counted from cysteine to phenylalanine, this CDR3 has 15 amino acids. Solely the CDR3 DNA is kept, with 45 bases framed from the first base. To sequence the TCRbeta CDR3 region, genomic DNA was isolated from the sorted cells. TCRbeta CDR3 regions were sequenced using the immunoSEQ Assay. Held by TCRdb, this immuneACCESS table contains in-frame sequences only and omits some clones. Under half of the omission traces to an unresolved V gene where checked; the cause of the rest is unknown. Recorded for this sample are about 80,000 clones; less than 95% of them occurred a single time. The top ten hold around 2% of the sample.

These data come from a study of OX40 agonist ivuxolimab in advanced cancers. Notes on the research overall: Ivuxolimab, which targeted the costimulatory receptor OX40 (CD134), was an agonistic, fully human IgG2 monoclonal antibody. Patients were allowed to have had prior anti-PD-1, anti-PD-L1 or anti-CTLA-4 therapy, and around 41% of the dose-escalation patients had previously received checkpoint inhibitors. A male proportion of nearly 85% and a mean age of 60 years, ranging from about 20 to 85, were recorded for the dose-escalation cohort. Intravenous ivuxolimab was administered to patients every 2 weeks at six dose levels: 0.01, 0.1, 0.3, 1.5, 3 and 10 mg/kg. The paper reports the monotherapy dose-escalation portion (N ≈ 52 patients) of the phase I ivuxolimab trial. Partial responses occurred in three dose-escalation patients: two with cutaneous melanoma and one with hepatocellular carcinoma. Among the 50 to 55 dose-escalation patients, around 20 had hepatocellular carcinoma, some 15 melanoma, 9 renal cell carcinoma and 9 head and neck cancer. The purpose of peripheral TCRbeta sequencing was to test whether ivuxolimab changed TCR sequence diversity and led to clonal T-cell expansion.

Findings and caveats that apply to the study as a whole: Clonal expansion of both CD4+ and CD8+ blood T cells was observed from baseline to week 6 at doses 0.1 to 3.0 mg/kg. The antigen specificity of the clonally expanded peripheral T cells was not determined. After ivuxolimab, more expanded clones were found on average in CD8+ T cells than in CD4+ T cells. Low levels of normalized T-cell clonal expansion were also seen in some patients who did not respond. In the 0.1-3.0 mg/kg groups, partial responders had among the lowest normalized peripheral clonal expansion, particularly in CD8+ T cells.

The trial excluded patients who had a history of autoimmune disease or who were on systemic immunosuppression. Peripheral blood for TCR sequencing was drawn from every dose cohort at baseline, at cycle 4 day 1 and at cycle 7 day 1. The samples were drawn from a first-in-human, open-label, multicenter phase I dose-escalation trial of ivuxolimab. Adults with locally advanced or metastatic melanoma, renal cell carcinoma, hepatocellular carcinoma or head and neck squamous cell carcinoma were enrolled in the trial. Before TCR sequencing, CD4+ and CD8+ T cells were separately sorted from peripheral blood.

This specimen was CD4+ or CD8+ T cells sorted from blood, taken in a trial of the OX40 agonist ivuxolimab. The sequence came from an adult with an advanced solid tumor such as melanoma, head and neck, liver or kidney cancer. Rearrangement joined TRBV2 to TRBJ2-7; the central 8 bases match TRBD2. For the CDR3, the sequence is CASSQEGLAGQEQYF. The nucleotides are TGTGCCAGCAGTCAGGAGGGGCTAGCGGGTCAAGAGCAGTACTTC. With the portions outside the CDR3 filled from the reference TRBV2 and TRBJ2-7 genes, the complete variable region becomes EPEVTQTPSHQVTQMGQEVILRCVPISNHLYFYWYRQILGQKVEFLVSFYNNEISEKSEIFDDQFSVERPDGSNFTLKIRSTKLEDSAMYFCASSQEGLAGQEQYFGPGTRLTVT.